The 30 T cell receptor beta chains reported below all come from one sample, sequenced in a study of CD8 T cells in ankylosing spondylitis. TCRdb reprocessed the 5' RACE reads with MiXCR, giving one entry per CDR3 protein. The sample yields 670,000 or so distinct CDR3 sequences, 15% to 20% seen once. The study's findings and limits: Apparently characteristic of ankylosing spondylitis blood was a TCR beta motif (about 8 highly homologous variants).

These receptors' antigens are unknown. The sequencing input was blood, either unsorted or a sorted T cell fraction (not recorded which). These receptor sequences come from a male donor with ankylosing spondylitis.

The chain joins TRBV12-2 to TRBJ2-6; TRBD1, the table's D call, was not compared with the DNA. TRBV12-2 is a known pseudogene. The CDR3 spans 17 residues. The CDR3 protein is CASRLMELSRGPNVLTF. CDR3 in DNA: TGTGCAAGTCGCTTGATGGAGCTTTCCCGGGGGCCCAACGTCCTGACTTTC.

This clonotype was observed a handful of times. The chain employs TRBV29-1 and TRBJ2-5, with D perhaps given as TRBD1 or TRBD2 (6 bases each). The CDR3 is 15 amino acids. Trimming pared 2 bases from V and 5 bases from J, leaving 18 bases between. In germline, CDR1 is SQVTM, CDR2 ANQGSEA. CDR3 protein: CSVERRGDVGETQYF. The CDR3 DNA reads TGCAGCGTTGAACGGAGGGGGGATGTAGGCGAGACCCAGTACTTC.

This clonotype was counted between two and nine times. The chain joins TRBV12-3 or TRBV12-4 to TRBJ1-2; D not resolved. This CDR3 is built from 11 residues. V shed 8 bases and J shed 5 bases, with 9 bases lying between them. CDR3 in amino acids: CASSHGYGYTF. CDR3 nucleotides: TGTGCCAGCTCACACGGATATGGCTACACCTTC.

The chain links TRBV29-1 to TRBJ1-1; 7 bases align to TRBD1. The length of the CDR3 is 11 residues. Germline-derived CDR1 and CDR2 are SQVTM and ANQGSEA. V lost 7 bases to trimming and J lost 7 bases; unmatched junction nucleotides: 6. CDR3 sequence reads: CSGSTGYEAFF. Written as DNA, the CDR3 is TGCAGCGGCTCGACAGGGTATGAAGCTTTCTTT.

The chain links TRBV5-1 to TRBJ1-2; D possibly corresponds to TRBD1 (5 bases). V lost 4 bases, J lost 8 bases, and 15 bases lay in between. The CDR3 is 13 amino acids. The germline V gene has CDR1 SGHRS and CDR2 YFSETQ. The CDR3 here is CASSPMGVKGYTF. The CDR3 DNA is TGCGCCAGCAGCCCGATGGGGGTAAAGGGCTACACCTTC.

This clonotype showed up many times. This chain joins TRBV27 and TRBJ2-3; D perhaps matches TRBD2 (6 bases). The germline V gene encodes CDR1 MNHEY and CDR2 SMNVEV (reference sequence). The CDR3 extends over 15 amino acids. The ends were cut back, 5 bases at V and 0 bases at J, with 12 bases in the middle. The CDR3 here is CASSPFAGSTDTQYF. The CDR3, as DNA: TGTGCCAGCAGTCCCTTTGCGGGAAGCACAGATACGCAGTATTTT.

This clonotype was observed a few times. This rearrangement joins TRBV7-3 to TRBJ2-1; D gene unclear. With 0 bases removed from V and 9 bases from J, the gap between germline ends came to 9 bases. The germline gives CDR1 SGHTA, CDR2 FQGTGA. The CDR3 consists of 13 residues. The CDR3 nucleotides are TGTGCCAGCAGCTTAACGTGGGGTGGTGAGCAGTTCTTC. It translates to CASSLTWGGEQFF.

This clonotype has more than one count but fewer than ten. The chain is built from TRBV5-1 and TRBJ2-3, with no clear D. The ends were cut back, 0 bases at V and 0 bases at J, with 14 bases in the middle. Germline loops: CDR1 SGHRS, CDR2 YFSETQ. There are 17 residues in the CDR3. The DNA of the CDR3 is TGCGCCAGCAGCTTGGAAGACGGTGGACCTAGCACAGATACGCAGTATTTT. It specifies CASSLEDGGPSTDTQYF.

This chain connects TRBV5-1 to TRBJ2-7, with TRBD1 matching 7 bases. Trimming took 4 bases from V and 3 from J; bases not matched to a gene: 10. Germline V CDR1 and CDR2: SGHRS, YFSETQ. The CDR3 runs to 15 residues. The CDR3 loop reads CASSENPQGVYEQYF. CDR3 DNA sequence: TGCGCCAGCAGCGAAAACCCCCAGGGGGTCTACGAGCAGTACTTC. The variable domain in full, with the rest retrieved from reference TRBV5-1 and TRBJ2-7, is KAGVTQTPRYLIKTRGQQVTLSCSPISGHRSVSWYQQTPGQGLQFLFEYFSETQRNKGNFPGRFSGRQFSNSRSEMNVSTLELGDSALYLCASSENPQGVYEQYFGPGTRLTVT.

The J gene is TRBJ2-1, the V gene TRBV6-1; D is unresolved. Trimming left V 0 bases short and J 1 base short, with 4 bases between. This CDR3 is built from 14 residues. CDR1 MNHNS and CDR2 SASEGT come from the germline V gene. CDR3 in DNA: TGTGCCAGCAGTGAAGCTTTGTCCTACAATGAGCAGTTCTTC. It codes for CASSEALSYNEQFF.

The CDR3: CASSLRQGGNYEQYF. CDR3 bases: TGTGCCAGCAGTTTAAGGCAGGGGGGCAACTACGAGCAGTACTTC. The gene calls are TRBV12-3 or TRBV12-4 and TRBJ2-7; the D gene is possibly TRBD1 (7 bases). CDR3 length: 15 amino acids. Trimming took off 2 bases at V and 3 bases at J, with 14 bases between the two ends.

In its sample, this clonotype was seen a few times. V gene TRBV18 combines with J gene TRBJ1-5; no clear D gene. The germline V gene has CDR1 KGHSH and CDR2 LQKENI. Trimming cost V 3 bases and J 8 bases, with 11 bases left between them. The CDR3 totals 13 residues. CDR3 coding DNA: TGTGCCAGCTCACCCTCTGGGGTAGAGCCCCAGCATTTT. It is translated as CASSPSGVEPQHF.

This chain joins TRBV4-1 and TRBJ2-3; 10 bases align to TRBD2. The germline V gene encodes CDR1 MGHRA and CDR2 YSYEKL. The CDR3 has 17 residues. The V and J ends lost 0 bases and 3 bases, in that order; junction bases with no gene match: 6. CDR3 nucleotide sequence: TGCGCCAGCAGCCAAGAAGGGTCTAGCGGGAGAACAGATACGCAGTATTTT. Its translation is CASSQEGSSGRTDTQYF.

V gene TRBV7-2 combines with J gene TRBJ1-2, with unresolved D. Trimming stripped 0 bases from V and 4 bases from J, with 9 bases between. The germline V gene has CDR1 SGHTA and CDR2 FQGNSA. This CDR3 has 14 amino acids. The CDR3 loop reads CASSLAAEPYGYTF. CDR3 sequence (DNA): TGTGCCAGCAGCTTAGCGGCAGAACCCTATGGCTACACCTTC.

Concerning this clonotype itself: Being one base from a much bigger clone, this may be a read error. The genes are TRBV7-9 and TRBJ1-1, with D unclear. CDR1 and CDR2 from the germline V gene are SEHNR and FQNEAQ (reference sequence). The V end lost 1 base, the J end lost 7 bases, and 4 bases lay between the germline ends. The CDR3 consists of 11 residues. In DNA form, the CDR3 reads TGTGCCAGCAGCTTAGGCGATGAAGCTTTCTTT. Translated, it gives CASSLGDEAFF.

This clonotype occurred many times. The rearrangement uses TRBV12-3 or TRBV12-4 and TRBJ1-2, with a weak D call TRBD1 (6 bases). Trimming took 3 bases from V and 7 from J, leaving 15 bases between them. CDR3 size: 14 residues. The CDR3 region is CASSLSRGSVGYTF. The CDR3 DNA reads as TGTGCCAGCAGTTTGAGCAGGGGTAGTGTTGGCTACACCTTC.

This clonotype was detected only a few times. The CDR3 nucleotides are TGTGCCACCAGCAGAGATGGCGGGAGTGAAGATACGCAGTATTTT. Residues: CATSRDGGSEDTQYF. The chain couples TRBV15 to TRBJ2-3, with 7 nucleotides matching TRBD2. Germline V CDR1 and CDR2: LNHNV, YYDKDF (reference sequence). This CDR3 has 15 residues. V was clipped by 0 bases and J by 5 bases; unmatched bases: 5.

This clonotype came up a few times. This rearrangement joins TRBV29-1 to TRBJ1-1, with D unresolved. The CDR3 sequence is 11 residues long. The germline gives CDR1 SQVTM, CDR2 ANQGSEA. V shed 5 bases and J shed 1 base, with 5 bases lying between them. The CDR3 bases are TGCAGCGTTTTACAGAACACTGAAGCTTTCTTT. This encodes CSVLQNTEAFF.

The chain employs TRBV18 and TRBJ2-7; D tentatively reads TRBD1 or TRBD2 (5 bases each). The CDR3 extends over 14 amino acids. V gave up 3 bases and J gave up 5 bases, with 14 bases separating them. Per germline, CDR1 KGHSH and CDR2 LQKENI. The CDR3 spells CASSPPPRGHEQYF. The DNA of the CDR3 is TGTGCCAGCTCACCTCCCCCCCGGGGACACGAGCAGTACTTC.

This rearrangement joins TRBV29-1 to TRBJ2-1; 7 nucleotides match TRBD2. The germline V gene has CDR1 SQVTM and CDR2 ANQGSEA. J gave up 0 bases and V 5 bases, and 4 bases lay outside the gene matches. This CDR3 is 14 amino acids long. This chain's CDR3 is CSVRRESSYNEQFF. The CDR3 region has the DNA TGCAGCGTTCGGCGGGAGAGCTCCTACAATGAGCAGTTCTTC.

The chain uses TRBV12-3 or TRBV12-4 and TRBJ2-7; 12 bases agree with TRBD2. The V gene end was trimmed by 1 base and the J gene end by 4 bases; junction bases not matched to a gene: 8. The CDR3 runs 17 residues. CDR3 residues: CASSLGGRLAGAYEQYF. Written as DNA, the CDR3 is TGTGCCAGCAGTTTAGGGGGAAGACTAGCGGGAGCGTACGAGCAGTACTTC.

The chain couples TRBV7-2 to TRBJ1-4; 9 positions match TRBD1. The CDR3 consists of 15 residues. With 8 bases clipped from V and 7 bases from J, the junction kept 11 bases outside the gene matches. CDR1 and CDR2 from the germline V gene are SGHTA and FQGNSA. CDR3 sequence reads: CASGGTGLRSEKLFF. CDR3 DNA: TGTGCCAGCGGGGGGACAGGGTTGCGTAGTGAAAAACTGTTTTTT.

V is TRBV20-1 and J is TRBJ2-7, with 9 bases aligning to TRBD1. This CDR3 spans 14 amino acids. The trim removed 5 bases at V and 4 bases at J, leaving 9 bases unmatched. Germline lookup yields CDR1 DFQATT and CDR2 SNEGSKA (reference sequence). This CDR3 is CSARTGTGIYEQYF. In nucleotides, the CDR3 is TGCAGTGCTCGTACCGGGACAGGGATTTACGAGCAGTACTTC.

This clonotype was detected only a few times. This chain uses TRBV25-1 with TRBJ2-1; 7 bases are a match to TRBD2. Germline CDR1 MGHDK, CDR2 SYGVNS. With 3 bases clipped from V and 10 bases from J, the junction kept 15 bases outside the gene matches. The CDR3 has 16 amino acids. CDR3 loop: CASSDLTSPEWLEQFF. CDR3 in DNA: TGTGCCAGCAGTGACCTGACTAGCCCCGAATGGCTAGAGCAGTTCTTC.

The chain has TRBV20-1 and TRBJ2-1, with D maybe TRBD2 (6 bases). The CDR3 totals 17 residues. CDR1 is DFQATT and CDR2 is SNEGSKA in the germline V gene (reference sequence). V was clipped by 0 bases and J by 4 bases, with 19 bases between them. The CDR3 DNA sequence: TGCAGTGCTAGAGATATCGTAGGTAGCGGTACTTACAATGAGCAGTTCTTC. The encoded protein is CSARDIVGSGTYNEQFF.

V is TRBV7-9 and J is TRBJ2-1; TRBD2 matches 8 bases. Germline assignment: CDR1 SEHNR and CDR2 FQNEAQ (reference sequence). The V gene end was trimmed by 5 bases and the J gene end by 2 bases; junction bases not matched to a gene: 2. CDR3 length: 14 residues. CDR3 nucleotide sequence: TGTGCCAGCAGCATTAGCGGGACCTACAATGAGCAGTTCTTC. Its protein is CASSISGTYNEQFF.

This clonotype was recorded many times. The rearrangement links TRBV12-3 or TRBV12-4 to TRBJ1-5; TRBD1 matches 7 bases. The CDR3 covers 15 residues. Trimming removed 5 bases from V and 4 bases from J; junction bases left unmatched: 8. The CDR3 sequence is CASSLGTVGNQPQHF. The CDR3 nucleotides read TGTGCCAGCAGTCTGGGGACAGTGGGTAATCAGCCCCAGCATTTT.

This clonotype was seen many times. This chain connects TRBV12-3 or TRBV12-4 to TRBJ1-2; D is uncertain. This CDR3 spans 12 amino acids. V was pared by 6 bases and J by 6 bases, with 11 bases between. The CDR3 sequence: CASSPTSNGYTF. The CDR3 DNA is TGTGCCAGCAGCCCCACCTCTAATGGCTACACCTTC.

The table lists this clonotype with a few counts. V is TRBV13 and J is TRBJ2-7; D is perhaps TRBD1 or TRBD2 (5 bases each). The CDR3 runs 13 residues. Germline V lookup: CDR1 PRHDT, CDR2 FYEKMQ (reference sequence). V shed 4 bases and J shed 6 bases, with 13 bases lying between them. CDR3 DNA sequence: TGTGCCAGCAGCTCCGGGACGCCTGGCGAGCAGTACTTC. This codes for CASSSGTPGEQYF.

The sample holds a few counts of this clonotype. The rearrangement joins TRBV25-1 to TRBJ2-3; 9 bases are shared with TRBD2. V dropped 3 bases and J dropped 6; count of bases not matched to a gene: 7. This CDR3 is 15 amino acids long. Germline CDR1 MGHDK, CDR2 SYGVNS. The CDR3 DNA sequence: TGTGCCAGCAGTGACGGAGCGGGGGGCAGCGATACGCAGTATTTT. It encodes CASSDGAGGSDTQYF.